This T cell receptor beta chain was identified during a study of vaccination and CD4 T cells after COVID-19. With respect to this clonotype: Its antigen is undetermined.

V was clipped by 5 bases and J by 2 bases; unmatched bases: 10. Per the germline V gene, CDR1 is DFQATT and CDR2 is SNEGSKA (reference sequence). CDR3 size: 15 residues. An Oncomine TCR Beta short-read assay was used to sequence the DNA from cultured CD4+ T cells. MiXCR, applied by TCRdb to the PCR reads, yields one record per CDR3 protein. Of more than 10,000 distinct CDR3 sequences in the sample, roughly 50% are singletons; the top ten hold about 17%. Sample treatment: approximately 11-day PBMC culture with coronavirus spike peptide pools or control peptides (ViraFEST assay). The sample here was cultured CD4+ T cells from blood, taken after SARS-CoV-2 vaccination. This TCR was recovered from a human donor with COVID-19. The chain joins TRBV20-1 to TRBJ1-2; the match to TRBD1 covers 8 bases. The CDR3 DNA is TGCAGTGCTCCAACAGGGGGACCTAAGAACTATGGCTACACCTTC. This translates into CSAPTGGPKNYGYTF.